Described below is a single T cell receptor beta chain sequence and its context. TCRdb's copy holds only in-frame clones and misses some; the assay was immunoSEQ multiplex PCR. This sample has 300,000 to 350,000 clones, with about 92% found just once. The CDR3 consists of 15 residues. V shed 8 bases, J shed 1 base, and the junction held 7 bases outside the gene matches. The V gene's germline CDR1 is LNHNV and CDR2 YYDKDF (reference sequence). The data are from a study of blood T cell repertoires in COVID-19. Study-level information: COVID-19 samples, acute and convalescent, were from the United States, Italy and Spain. PBMCs, B-cell-depleted T cells, or T cells provided the cDNA or gDNA that made up the material.

Patients at the Seattle site were enrolled during active infection and followed longitudinally. This TCR was sampled from a woman aged 55-70 years with COVID-19, enrolled during active disease. The sequencing input was peripheral blood. The chain joins TRBV15 to TRBJ2-1; 8 bases agree with TRBD2. Here the CDR3 reads CATAVGRGSYNEQFF. In nucleotides, the CDR3 is TGTGCCACCGCGGTCGGGAGGGGTTCCTACAATGAGCAGTTCTTC.